This is a list of T cell receptor beta chains from one sample in a study of blood T cell repertoires in COVID-19. Only in-frame clones appear in the TCRdb table, and some are missing; sequencing was by immunoSEQ multiplex PCR. This repertoire shows around 150,000 clones, 65% to 85% found once; its top ten account for 4%. The sample comprised peripheral blood. Receptor source: a woman aged 55-69 years with acute or convalescent COVID-19. CDR3s include the opening cysteine and the closing phenylalanine or tryptophan. A D gene is named only where the DNA matches it firmly. Clone size, where shown, is once, few, many, or a class for clones that have expanded.

few,TRBD2,TRBV5-3,TRBJ2-5,CARSRTLAGRETQYF,TGTGCCAGAAGCCGGACACTAGCGGGACGAGAGACCCAGTACTTC
-,-,TRBV11-1,TRBJ2-7,CASSLNLYEQYF,TGTGCCAGCAGCTTAAATCTGTACGAGCAGTACTTC
-,-,TRBV7-8,TRBJ2-2,CASSLGQGGSELFF,TGTGCCAGCAGCTTAGGACAGGGAGGTAGTGAACTGTTTTTT
-,TRBD1,TRBV5-1,TRBJ1-1,CASSSVGDRGDEAFF,TGCGCCAGCAGCTCGGTAGGGGACAGGGGAGATGAAGCTTTCTTT
-,-,TRBV23-1,TRBJ2-1,CASSQALTGSGNEQFF,TGCGCCAGCAGTCAAGCTTTAACAGGGTCTGGCAATGAGCAGTTCTTC
-,TRBD2,TRBV18,TRBJ2-3,CASSPNIAGPSTDTQYF,TGTGCCAGCTCACCGAACATAGCGGGACCAAGCACAGATACGCAGTATTTT
-,TRBD1,TRBV19,TRBJ2-5,CASSIQGAPGETQYF,TGTGCCAGTAGTATACAGGGGGCGCCGGGAGAGACCCAGTACTTC
-,-,TRBV7-2,TRBJ2-2,CASSSLADTGELFF,TGTGCCAGCAGCTCTTTAGCGGACACCGGGGAGCTGTTTTTT
-,TRBD1,TRBV27,TRBJ2-7,CASSSTGGRYEQYF,TGTGCCAGCAGTTCGACAGGGGGCAGGTACGAGCAGTACTTC
-,TRBD1,TRBV6-6,TRBJ2-7,CASSYPGTGSYEQYF,TGTGCCAGCAGTTACCCCGGGACAGGGTCCTACGAGCAGTACTTC
-,TRBD2,TRBV11-2,TRBJ2-1,CASFSGTSGDNEQFF,TGTGCCAGTTTTTCCGGGACTAGCGGAGACAATGAGCAGTTCTTC
-,TRBD2,TRBV7-6,TRBJ2-1,CASSAVLAGLYNEQFF,TGTGCCAGCAGCGCCGTCCTAGCGGGATTATACAATGAGCAGTTCTTC
-,TRBD1,TRBV4-3,TRBJ2-7,CASSQVGADRGYEQYF,TGCGCCAGCAGCCAAGTCGGTGCGGACAGGGGATACGAGCAGTACTTC
-,TRBD2,TRBV5-1,TRBJ2-3,CASNSGGQDTQYF,TGCGCCAGCAATAGCGGGGGACAAGATACGCAGTATTTT
-,TRBD2,TRBV2,TRBJ2-2,CASRKGLAAGTGELFF,TGTGCCAGCAGAAAGGGACTAGCGGCGGGGACCGGGGAGCTGTTTTTT
-,TRBD1,TRBV4-1,TRBJ1-1,CASSQPDRLDTEAFF,TGCGCCAGCAGCCAACCGGACAGGTTGGACACTGAAGCTTTCTTT
-,TRBD1,TRBV28,TRBJ1-6,CASRGQGDSPLHF,TGTGCCAGCAGAGGACAGGGGGATTCACCCCTCCACTTT
-,-,TRBV28,TRBJ1-6,CASSSFSYNSPLHF,TGTGCCAGCAGTTCTTTCTCCTATAATTCACCCCTCCACTTT
-,TRBD1,TRBV18,TRBJ2-1,CASSPTRLGTDNEQFF,TGTGCCAGCTCACCGACCCGGCTTGGGACAGACAATGAGCAGTTCTTC
once,-,TRBV4-3,TRBJ1-2,CASSQDRIGDYGYTF,TGCGCCAGCAGCCAAGATCGGATAGGGGACTATGGCTACACCTTC
-,-,TRBV2,TRBJ1-1,CATRTETNTEAFF,TGTGCCACCAGGACGGAGACGAACACTGAAGCTTTCTTT
few,TRBD2,TRBV28,TRBJ2-1,CASSSQREWQFF,TGTGCCAGCAGTTCGCAGCGGGAGTGGCAGTTCTTC
-,TRBD1,TRBV7-9,TRBJ1-2,CASSLEQGANYGYTF,TGTGCCAGCAGCTTAGAACAGGGGGCTAACTATGGCTACACCTTC
-,TRBD2,TRBV10-3,TRBJ2-1,CAISESSSAGYHEQFF,TGTGCCATCAGTGAGTCGAGTTCAGCGGGATACCATGAGCAGTTCTTC
-,TRBD1,TRBV6-5,TRBJ1-6,CASRGGQGHNSPLHF,TGTGCCAGCAGGGGTGGACAGGGCCATAATTCACCCCTCCACTTT
-,-,TRBV3-1/TRBV3-2,TRBJ2-7,CASSGTNSYEQYF,TGTGCCAGCAGCGGGACAAACTCCTACGAGCAGTACTTC
-,TRBD1,TRBV4-3,TRBJ1-3,CASSQGGTGDVYSGNTIYF,TGCGCCAGCAGCCAAGGAGGGACAGGCGATGTCTACTCTGGAAACACCATATATTTT
-,-,TRBV3-1/TRBV3-2,TRBJ1-4,CASSPLGTGGNEKLFF,TGTGCCAGCAGCCCCTTAGGGACCGGGGGTAATGAAAAACTGTTTTTT
-,-,TRBV12-3/TRBV12-4,TRBJ1-1,CASRWGQNTEAFF,TGTGCCAGCAGGTGGGGACAGAACACTGAAGCTTTCTTT
-,-,TRBV10-3,TRBJ2-2,CAISESLLPGTGELFF,TGTGCCATCAGTGAGTCGCTCCTCCCGGGGACCGGGGAGCTGTTTTTT
once,-,TRBV16,TRBJ1-3,CASSPEAGGNTIYF,TGTGCCAGCAGCCCCGAAGCAGGCGGAAACACCATATATTTT
once,TRBD2,TRBV27,TRBJ2-7,CASSSILAGDSYEQYF,TGTGCCAGCAGTTCCATCCTAGCGGGGGATTCCTACGAGCAGTACTTC
few,-,TRBV20-1,TRBJ2-5,CSASIAETQETQYF,TGCAGCGCTAGTATAGCGGAAACTCAAGAGACCCAGTACTTC
once,-,TRBV29-1,TRBJ1-3,CSVDLRNTIYF,TGCAGCGTTGACCTTAGAAACACCATATATTTT
-,TRBD1,TRBV7-8,TRBJ2-7,CASSSPYRGSNEQYF,TGTGCCAGCAGCTCCCCGTACAGGGGTTCCAACGAGCAGTACTTC
once,TRBD1,TRBV5-5,TRBJ1-1,CASSPGGTGISNTEAFF,TGTGCCAGCAGCCCGGGTGGGACAGGGATTTCGAACACTGAAGCTTTCTTT
-,-,TRBV19,TRBJ2-1,CASSLSWTAPASEQFF,TGTGCCAGTAGTCTGTCTTGGACTGCCCCTGCGAGTGAGCAGTTCTTC
few,-,TRBV30,TRBJ1-2,CAWSVLGQNYGYTF,TGTGCCTGGAGTGTACTTGGGCAGAACTATGGCTACACCTTC
-,TRBD1,TRBV27,TRBJ1-4,CASSPRQGAREKLFF,TGTGCCAGCAGTCCCCGTCAGGGGGCGAGGGAAAAACTGTTTTTT
-,-,TRBV19,TRBJ1-5,CASSMVFAGFSNQPQHF,TGTGCCAGTAGTATGGTATTTGCGGGCTTCAGCAATCAGCCCCAGCATTTT
few,-,TRBV18,TRBJ1-2,CASSPGRDGGYTF,TGTGCCAGCTCACCGGGGCGCGACGGGGGCTACACCTTC
-,TRBD2,TRBV6-2/TRBV6-3,TRBJ2-2,CASSQLAENTGELFF,TGTGCCAGCAGTCAACTAGCGGAAAACACCGGGGAGCTGTTTTTT
-,-,TRBV27,TRBJ2-3,CASSSSVTSFTDTQYF,TGTGCCAGCAGTTCCTCTGTAACTAGCTTCACAGATACGCAGTATTTT
once,-,TRBV19,TRBJ2-2,CASSRRAPNTGELFF,TGTGCCAGTAGTCGGCGGGCCCCGAACACCGGGGAGCTGTTTTTT
-,TRBD1,TRBV11-2,TRBJ1-5,CASSLGQGSNQPQHF,TGTGCCAGCAGCCTGGGACAGGGGAGCAATCAGCCCCAGCATTTT
-,TRBD1,TRBV29-1,TRBJ2-1,CSAGGVAGGQRGGEQFF,TGCAGCGCTGGAGGGGTGGCAGGGGGCCAACGTGGCGGTGAGCAGTTCTTC
-,-,TRBV28,TRBJ1-6,CASSLNRPPLHF,TGTGCCAGCAGTTTAAACAGGCCACCCCTCCACTTT
-,TRBD1,TRBV12-3/TRBV12-4,TRBJ2-7,CASSPGQYEQYF,TGTGCCAGCAGTCCGGGACAGTACGAGCAGTACTTC
once,TRBD2,TRBV6-5,TRBJ2-1,CASSLTSGGFNEQFF,TGTGCCAGCAGCCTTACTAGCGGGGGGTTCAATGAGCAGTTCTTC
-,-,TRBV27,TRBJ1-5,CANPSSRIHSNQPQHF,TGTGCCAACCCCTCCTCCAGGATTCATAGCAATCAGCCCCAGCATTTT
-,-,TRBV28,TRBJ2-3,CASSSPGQGRTDTQYF,TGTGCCAGCAGTTCACCGGGACAAGGTCGCACAGATACGCAGTATTTT
-,-,TRBV19,TRBJ2-7,CASSIGRGTYEQYF,TGTGCCAGTAGTATAGGCAGGGGTACCTACGAGCAGTACTTC
-,TRBD2,TRBV30,TRBJ2-1,CAWSGLAGHNEQFF,TGTGCCTGGAGTGGCCTAGCGGGGCACAATGAGCAGTTCTTC
-,-,TRBV3-1/TRBV3-2,TRBJ1-2,CASSQDRQEAYGYTF,TGTGCCAGCAGCCAAGATAGACAGGAGGCCTATGGCTACACCTTC
-,-,TRBV3-1/TRBV3-2,TRBJ1-3,CASSQLSRKITFGNTIYF,TGTGCCAGCAGCCAACTGTCGCGGAAAATTACGTTTGGAAACACCATATATTTT
-,-,TRBV5-4,TRBJ1-6,CASSLTNYYNSPLHF,TGTGCCAGCAGCTTAACAAACTACTATAATTCACCCCTCCACTTT
-,-,TRBV5-1,TRBJ2-3,CASSLRTASTDTQYF,TGCGCCAGCAGCCTACGGACAGCTAGCACAGATACGCAGTATTTT